The 10 T cell receptor beta chains below all came from one sample that was sequenced in a study of blood T cell repertoires in COVID-19 (dated by TCRdb to 2018 to 2020). The library was prepared using the immunoSEQ multiplex PCR assay. TCRdb took over this immuneACCESS table, retaining in-frame rearrangements with V and J assigned. Such tables are incomplete; in checked studies, under half of the missing clones stem from an unresolved V gene, and the remainder is unexplained. For this sample there are about 20,000 clones; approximately 84% appear just once. Of the sample, roughly 3.5% falls within the top ten clones. Specimen: peripheral blood. The receptor source for this set is a man aged 45-65 years with active COVID-19.

V and J are TRBV29-1 and TRBJ2-4; TRBD1 aligns across 7 bases. This CDR3 has 12 amino acids. Germline V gene data show CDR1 as SQVTM and CDR2 as ANQGSEA. CDR3 bases: TGCGGATCTGGGGGACAGATAAACATTCAGTACTTC. Translation gives CGSGGQINIQYF.

The chain joins TRBV7-9 to TRBJ1-2; 7 nucleotides agree with TRBD1. The CDR3 totals 14 residues. Trimming took 3 bases from V and 7 from J; bases not matched to a gene: 8. The germline gives CDR1 SEHNR, CDR2 FQNEAQ (reference sequence). The CDR3 loop reads CASSLGGQGGGYTF. DNA of the CDR3: TGTGCCAGCAGCTTGGGAGGCCAGGGGGGTGGCTACACCTTC.

In this sample, this clone turned up once. CDR3 protein: CASSSGTGVGETQYF. Here the CDR3 DNA reads TGTGCCAGCAGCTCCGGGACAGGGGTAGGGGAGACCCAGTACTTC. The genes are TRBV7-7 and TRBJ2-5; 10 nucleotides agree with TRBD1. Germline assignment: CDR1 SSHAT and CDR2 FNYEAQ (reference sequence). The CDR3 extends over 15 amino acids. Trimming took 4 bases from V and 5 from J; bases not matched to a gene: 7.

J is TRBJ1-6 and V is TRBV5-1; 8 bases are a match to TRBD1. V shed 4 bases, J shed 9 bases, and the junction held 6 bases outside the gene matches. Germline V lookup: CDR1 SGHRS, CDR2 YFSETQ. The CDR3 loop spans 14 amino acids. CDR3 region: CASSRGQVLSPLHF. The DNA of the CDR3 is TGCGCCAGCAGCAGGGGACAGGTTCTTTCACCCCTCCACTTT.

This clone occurred once. The chain has TRBV11-3 and TRBJ2-2; TRBD2 might be the D (6 bases). Germline V CDR1 and CDR2: SGHNT, YENEEA. The CDR3 contains 14 residues. Trimming shortened V by 1 base and J by 8 bases, and 11 bases separated the two germline ends. The CDR3 loop reads CASSLGGAGGELFF. The DNA of the CDR3 is TGTGCCAGCAGCTTAGGCGGGGCTGGAGGGGAGCTGTTTTTT.

This chain joins TRBV9 and TRBJ2-2; unclear D gene. The V and J ends lost 4 bases and 0 bases respectively, with 4 bases between them. The CDR3 extends over 13 amino acids. Per the germline V gene, CDR1 is SGDLS and CDR2 is YYNGEE. CDR3 sequence reads: CASSPSNTGELFF. The CDR3 DNA is TGTGCCAGCAGCCCGTCGAACACCGGGGAGCTGTTTTTT.

This sequence joins TRBV4-1 and TRBJ2-5; D might be TRBD1 (5 bases). The V gene's germline CDR1 is MGHRA and CDR2 YSYEKL. Trimming removed 4 bases at V and 2 bases at J, with 14 bases between. The length of the CDR3 is 15 residues. CDR3 amino acids: CASSPGRGLQETQYF. CDR3 nucleotide sequence: TGCGCCAGCAGCCCCGGTAGGGGATTACAAGAGACCCAGTACTTC.

This clone was detected only a few times. This chain uses TRBV7-2 with TRBJ2-2; the D gene is possibly TRBD2 (5 bases). Per germline, CDR1 SGHTA and CDR2 FQGNSA. Trimming pared 4 bases from V and 1 base from J, leaving 19 bases between. CDR3 length: 18 residues. In nucleotides, the CDR3 is TGTGCCAGCAGCTACGAGGGTATCAGGCCTCTGAACACCGGGGAGCTGTTTTTT. Its translation is CASSYEGIRPLNTGELFF.

The chain employs TRBV11-2 and TRBJ2-7, with D unclear. CDR3 length: 13 residues. The germline V gene has CDR1 SGHAT and CDR2 FQNNGV. Trimming pared 2 bases from V and 2 bases from J, leaving 7 bases between. The CDR3 protein is CASSLNSAYEQYF. The CDR3 DNA sequence: TGTGCCAGCAGCTTAAACTCGGCCTACGAGCAGTACTTC. Filled out from reference TRBV11-2 and TRBJ2-7, the complete variable domain reads EAGVAQSPRYKIIEKRQSVAFWCNPISGHATLYWYQQILGQGPKLLIQFQNNGVVDDSQLPKDRFSAERLKGVDSTLKIQPAKLEDSAVYLCASSLNSAYEQYFGPGTRLTVT.

This clone has a handful of counts. The J gene is TRBJ1-1, the V gene TRBV7-3, with 10 bases identical to TRBD1. Germline assignment: CDR1 SGHTA and CDR2 FQGTGA. CDR3 size: 15 residues. With 7 bases clipped from V and 5 bases from J, the junction kept 10 bases outside the gene matches. CDR3 loop: CASTRRQGAWTEAFF. The CDR3 DNA reads TGTGCCAGCACCCGAAGACAGGGGGCATGGACTGAAGCTTTCTTT.